Below are 18 T cell receptor beta chains sequenced from a single sample in a study of Ad26.COV2.S vaccination and SARS-CoV-2 variants. Libraries were prepared by immunoSEQ multiplex PCR; TCRdb keeps only in-frame clonotypes and omits some of them. The sample contains 400,000 to 500,000 clones, more than 75% of which appear only once. Treatment in this sample: some 20 received Ad26.COV2.S at low or high dose, single or two shots; roughly five received placebo; per-sample allocation not given. Each sample was drawn 63 days after the first injection (of vaccine or placebo). This specimen consisted of peripheral blood, obtained in a trial of Ad26.COV2.S vaccine versus placebo. The receptors stem from a person aged 18-60 years who received the Ad26.COV2.S COVID-19 vaccine or a placebo.

The chain carries TRBV5-8 and TRBJ2-5; D tentatively fits TRBD1 or TRBD2 (6 bases each). The CDR3 is 16 residues long. The V and J ends lost 5 bases and 0 bases respectively, with 17 bases between them. CDR1 is SGHTS and CDR2 is YDEGEE in the germline V gene. CDR3 loop: CASSSRGLGYQETQYF. The CDR3 DNA is TGTGCCAGCAGTTCCCGGGGGCTTGGGTACCAAGAGACCCAGTACTTC.

The rearrangement links TRBV5-4 to TRBJ1-2; 7 bases are shared with TRBD1. The germline V gene encodes CDR1 SGHNT and CDR2 YYREEE (reference sequence). CDR3 length equals 14 residues. Trimming took 6 bases from V and 0 from J; bases not matched to a gene: 5. In DNA, the CDR3 is TGTGCCAGCACAAAGGGACAGTCTAACTATGGCTACACCTTC. Translation: CASTKGQSNYGYTF.

As DNA, the CDR3 is TGTGCCAGCAGCCCCCTCGACGGAAGCTCCTACAATGAGCAGTTCTTC. It is translated as CASSPLDGSSYNEQFF. This chain joins TRBV7-6 and TRBJ2-1; D gene ambiguous. The CDR3 consists of 16 residues. The V gene lost 5 bases and the J gene lost 0 bases, with 14 bases spanning the gap. Germline loops: CDR1 SGHVS, CDR2 FNYEAQ.

This chain connects TRBV12-3 or TRBV12-4 to TRBJ2-1; D not resolved. Trimming removed 2 bases from V and 7 bases from J, with 0 bases in between. There are 10 residues in the CDR3. The CDR3 here is CASSLNEQFF. The CDR3 region has the DNA TGTGCCAGCAGTTTAAATGAGCAGTTCTTC.

This clone appeared once. The chain uses TRBV4-1 and TRBJ2-3; 10 nucleotides match TRBD2. The CDR3 contains 16 residues. Germline V gives CDR1 MGHRA, CDR2 YSYEKL. V was pared by 1 base and J by 1 base, with 2 bases of the junction left unmatched. CDR3 amino acids: CASSQGLAGRTDTQYF. CDR3 nucleotide sequence: TGCGCCAGCAGCCAAGGACTAGCGGGTCGCACAGATACGCAGTATTTT.

The chain has TRBV4-3 and TRBJ2-1; 13 nucleotides align to TRBD2. With V trimmed by 5 bases and J by 3 bases, 4 bases remained unmatched. The germline V gene encodes CDR1 LGHNA and CDR2 YSLEER. This CDR3 has 16 amino acids. The CDR3 DNA is TGCGCCAGCAGCTCGTGGACTAGCGGGGGCTACAATGAGCAGTTCTTC. It encodes CASSSWTSGGYNEQFF.

J is TRBJ2-3 and V is TRBV6-1, with D maybe TRBD1 (5 bases). This CDR3 contains 16 residues. Germline V CDR1 and CDR2: MNHNS, SASEGT. Trimming removed 4 bases at V and 0 bases at J, with 14 bases between. The CDR3: CASSAIQASSTDTQYF. The CDR3 DNA reads TGTGCCAGCAGTGCGATACAGGCTTCTAGCACAGATACGCAGTATTTT.

The rearrangement uses TRBV7-2 and TRBJ1-6; TRBD1 might be the D (6 bases). Germline V lookup: CDR1 SGHTA, CDR2 FQGNSA. V was pared by 5 bases and J by 10 bases, with 15 bases between. The CDR3 extends over 14 amino acids. The CDR3 protein is CASSTPVQGSPLHF. The CDR3 DNA follows: TGTGCCAGCAGCACACCAGTCCAGGGGTCACCCCTCCACTTT.

J is TRBJ2-7 and V is TRBV6-5, with D possibly being TRBD1 or TRBD2 (6 bases each). Trimming stripped 6 bases from V and 6 bases from J, with 15 bases between. Per germline, CDR1 MNHEY and CDR2 SVGAGI. The CDR3 runs to 13 residues. In DNA form, the CDR3 reads TGTGCCAGCAGGCCAAGGGGGGTAATCGAGCAGTACTTC. Protein: CASRPRGVIEQYF.

DNA for the CDR3: TGCGCCAGCAGCCTCCCTTCGGGGGCTGAAGCTTTCTTT. It specifies CASSLPSGAEAFF. The chain recombines TRBV5-1 with TRBJ1-1; possibly TRBD1 for D (5 bases). Trimming removed 4 bases at V and 6 bases at J, with 13 bases between. The CDR3 consists of 13 residues. The germline V gene has CDR1 SGHRS and CDR2 YFSETQ.

The chain is built from TRBV11-1 and TRBJ2-7, with 7 nucleotides matching TRBD1. This CDR3 has 14 amino acids. Germline values: CDR1 SGHAT, CDR2 FQDESV (reference sequence). Trimming took 5 bases from V and 2 from J; bases not matched to a gene: 6. The CDR3 sequence is CASSPRTGTYEQYF. CDR3 in DNA: TGTGCCAGCAGCCCCCGGACAGGAACCTACGAGCAGTACTTC.

The CDR3 nucleotides read TGCGCCAGCAGCCACGTGACAGGTGGGTCTGGCGAGCAGTACTTC. Its protein is CASSHVTGGSGEQYF. The chain couples TRBV4-1 to TRBJ2-7; tentatively, D is TRBD1 (6 bases). The germline V gene has CDR1 MGHRA and CDR2 YSYEKL. Trimming took off 3 bases at V and 6 bases at J, with 18 bases between the two ends. The CDR3 loop spans 15 amino acids.

The chain carries TRBV10-1 and TRBJ2-2; D is perhaps TRBD1 or TRBD2 (5 bases each). V gave up 6 bases and J gave up 2 bases, with 10 bases separating them. Germline V gene data show CDR1 as WNHNN and CDR2 as SYGVQD (reference sequence). CDR3 length equals 14 residues. The DNA of the CDR3 is TGCGCCAGCAGGGCCGGGGCCAACACCGGGGAGCTGTTTTTT. Translation gives CASRAGANTGELFF.

The V gene is TRBV5-1, the J gene TRBJ2-5; a possible D gene is TRBD2 (5 bases). Germline V gene sequence: CDR1 SGHRS, CDR2 YFSETQ. The CDR3 extends over 13 amino acids. The V gene lost 5 bases and the J gene lost 4 bases, with 12 bases spanning the gap. The CDR3 loop reads CASSVDSGETQYF. The CDR3 DNA reads as TGCGCCAGCAGTGTGGACTCAGGAGAGACCCAGTACTTC.

V gene TRBV5-6 combines with J gene TRBJ2-7, with 8 bases fitting TRBD2. The CDR3 spans 14 residues. The ends lost 7 bases at V and 4 bases at J; junction bases unmatched: 10. Germline lookup yields CDR1 SGHDT and CDR2 YYEEEE. CDR3 sequence (DNA): TGTGCCAGCCGCCCGGGGGGGGGCGAATACGAGCAGTACTTC. Translation gives CASRPGGGEYEQYF.

This sequence joins TRBV9 and TRBJ1-5, with no clear D. The germline V gene encodes CDR1 SGDLS and CDR2 YYNGEE. The CDR3 contains 13 residues. V lost 0 bases to trimming and J lost 5 bases, with 6 bases between them. CDR3 sequence: CASSVAGDQPQHF. The CDR3 DNA is TGTGCCAGCAGCGTAGCCGGCGATCAGCCCCAGCATTTT.

The chain combines TRBV15 with TRBJ1-2, with 11 bases matching TRBD1. The CDR3 length is 16 residues. V dropped 3 bases and J dropped 7; count of bases not matched to a gene: 10. The V gene's germline CDR1 is LNHNV and CDR2 YYDKDF (reference sequence). The DNA for the CDR3 is TGTGCCACCAGCAGTGGACAGGGGGCCCGGCCAGTTGGCTACACCTTC. The encoded protein is CATSSGQGARPVGYTF. Combining the CDR3 with reference TRBV15 and TRBJ1-2 gives the whole variable domain DAMVIQNPRYQVTQFGKPVTLSCSQTLNHNVMYWYQQKSSQAPKLLFHYYDKDFNNEADTPDNFQSRRPNTSFCFLDIRSPGLGDTAMYLCATSSGQGARPVGYTFGSGTRLTVV.

V gene TRBV29-1 combines with J gene TRBJ2-7; possible D gene TRBD1, 6 bases. V lost 4 bases to trimming and J lost 1 base, with 14 bases between them. The germline V gene encodes CDR1 SQVTM and CDR2 ANQGSEA. The CDR3 has 14 amino acids. CDR3 loop: CSVARGQFSYEQYF. CDR3 DNA: TGCAGCGTTGCTCGCGGACAGTTTTCCTACGAGCAGTACTTC.